The next 21 T cell receptor beta chains were all read from a single sample in a study of cytomegalovirus exposure and HLA in healthy donors (dated by TCRdb to 2016 to 2017). Libraries were constructed by the immunoSEQ multiplex PCR assay. For the multiplex PCR, a mixture combining 60 forward primers for TCR Vbeta segments and 13 reverse primers for TCR Jbeta segments was used. TCRdb took this table from immuneACCESS and kept in-frame rearrangements with V and J called. Such tables lack part of the clones; where checked against another copy, unresolved V genes explain under half of the gap, and the rest is unexplained. Here the sample has roughly 150,000 clones; less than 85% occur a single time. The top ten constitute about 7.1% of the sample. The sequenced sample consisted of PBMCs. These receptors came from a woman in her forties or fifties in good health and CMV-seropositive.

The V gene is TRBV4-3, the J gene TRBJ2-2; 8 positions agree with TRBD1. J was trimmed by 5 bases and V by 7 bases; bases with no gene match: 6. The CDR3 loop spans 14 amino acids. Germline CDR1 reads LGHNA; CDR2 reads YSLEER. CDR3 amino acids: CASKVDRGTGELFF. In nucleotides, the CDR3 is TGCGCCAGCAAAGTCGACAGGGGAACCGGGGAGCTGTTTTTT.

The V gene is TRBV29-1, the J gene TRBJ2-7; D call uncertain. With 6 bases removed from V and 0 bases from J, the gap between germline ends came to 12 bases. The V gene's germline CDR1 is SQVTM and CDR2 ANQGSEA. This CDR3 comprises 13 residues. CDR3 in amino acids: CSVNIPPSYEQYF. The CDR3 DNA reads as TGCAGCGTGAACATACCTCCCTCCTACGAGCAGTACTTC.

This clone was seen once. The genes are TRBV29-1 and TRBJ2-7; TRBD1 aligns across 9 bases. The CDR3 runs to 13 residues. V shed 4 bases, J shed 2 bases, and the junction held 3 bases outside the gene matches. Germline V CDR1 and CDR2: SQVTM, ANQGSEA. CDR3: CSVVGTGPYEQYF. The CDR3 DNA reads as TGCAGCGTTGTTGGGACAGGGCCCTACGAGCAGTACTTC.

The V and J genes are TRBV5-8 and TRBJ2-1; a weak D match, TRBD2 (7 bases). In germline, CDR1 is SGHTS, CDR2 YDEGEE. V lost 6 bases to trimming and J lost 8 bases, with 18 bases between them. This CDR3 has 14 residues. CDR3 sequence: CASNMGGRADEQFF. The CDR3 DNA follows: TGTGCCAGCAATATGGGGGGGCGTGCGGATGAGCAGTTCTTC.

The V and J genes are TRBV5-1 and TRBJ1-6, with D tentatively TRBD1 (5 bases). Germline CDR1 reads SGHRS; CDR2 reads YFSETQ. The V gene lost 0 bases and the J gene lost 8 bases, with 9 bases spanning the gap. The CDR3 extends over 14 amino acids. The CDR3 coding sequence is TGCGCCAGCAGCTTGGCGCAGGGTGATTCACCCCTCCACTTT. This translates into CASSLAQGDSPLHF.

The chain uses TRBV9 and TRBJ2-5, with a possible D match to TRBD1 (6 bases). Germline CDR1 SGDLS, CDR2 YYNGEE. This CDR3 has 14 residues. With 4 bases removed from V and 2 bases from J, the gap between germline ends came to 12 bases. Here the CDR3 DNA reads TGTGCCAGCAGCCCGGGACATAGACAAGAGACCCAGTACTTC. Its translation: CASSPGHRQETQYF.

The gene calls are TRBV27 and TRBJ2-6; 7 nucleotides align to TRBD1. The CDR3 consists of 18 residues. Germline CDR1 is MNHEY and CDR2 is SMNVEV (reference sequence). V lost 5 bases, J lost 0 bases, and 10 bases stayed unmatched. Written as DNA, the CDR3 is TGTGCCAGCAGTCGAACAGGGGCGCTGAGCTCTGGGGCCAACGTCCTGACTTTC. It codes for CASSRTGALSSGANVLTF.

The V call is TRBV23-1, the J call TRBJ1-2; unclear D gene. TRBV23-1 qualifies as an ORF whose function is uncertain. V was trimmed by 4 bases and J by 2 bases, leaving 17 bases between them. This CDR3 comprises 16 residues. The CDR3 sequence: CASSLHSADRNYGYTF. CDR3 bases: TGCGCCAGCAGTCTTCATTCCGCGGATCGAAACTATGGCTACACCTTC.

V and J are TRBV2 and TRBJ1-1; the D gene is possibly TRBD1 (6 bases). From germline, CDR1 is SNHLY and CDR2 FYNNEI. The V gene lost 0 bases and the J gene lost 8 bases, with 13 bases spanning the gap. This CDR3 is built from 14 residues. This CDR3 reads CASSEAFRQVEAFF. As DNA, the CDR3 is TGTGCCAGCAGTGAAGCGTTTAGACAGGTCGAAGCTTTCTTT.

The chain uses TRBV7-8 and TRBJ2-1; unclear D gene. The CDR3 contains 13 residues. V was clipped by 5 bases and J by 5 bases, with 10 bases between them. The germline V gene has CDR1 SGHVS and CDR2 FQNEAQ. The DNA of the CDR3 is TGTGCCAGCAGCCTTACTCGGGACAATGAGCAGTTCTTC. This translates into CASSLTRDNEQFF.

The J gene is TRBJ2-7, the V gene TRBV7-2, with a weak D call TRBD1 (6 bases). Looked up from germline, CDR1 is SGHTA and CDR2 is FQGNSA. This CDR3 is built from 13 residues. Trimming cost V 1 base and J 4 bases, with 8 bases left between them. CDR3 residues: CASSLGGQYEQYF. In DNA, the CDR3 is TGTGCCAGCAGCTTAGGGGGGCAGTACGAGCAGTACTTC.

V and J are TRBV7-9 and TRBJ1-2; 8 positions match TRBD1. The junction had 8 bases not matched to a gene; V was cut back by 5 bases and J by 3 bases. The CDR3 runs 15 residues. Germline-derived CDR1 and CDR2 are SEHNR and FQNEAQ (reference sequence). The CDR3 region is CASSLIQTGDYGYTF. In DNA form, the CDR3 reads TGTGCCAGCAGCCTTATTCAGACAGGGGACTATGGCTACACCTTC.

The CDR3 loop is CAWSRGLGTGHQETQYF. CDR3 DNA sequence: TGTGCCTGGAGCCGAGGTCTGGGGACAGGGCACCAAGAGACCCAGTACTTC. The chain joins TRBV30 to TRBJ2-5; TRBD1 matches at 9 bases. The germline gives CDR1 GTSNPN, CDR2 SVGIG (reference sequence). V shed 3 bases and J 0 bases; nucleotides not matched to a gene: 11. The CDR3 length is 17 residues.

This clone turned up a few times. The chain joins TRBV19 to TRBJ2-7; 9 bases match TRBD1. Trimming removed 6 bases from V and 5 bases from J; junction bases left unmatched: 8. The CDR3 sequence is 14 residues long. Germline V gene data show CDR1 as LNHDA and CDR2 as SQIVND (reference sequence). CDR3 residues: CASRGQGRRDEQYF. Written as DNA, the CDR3 is TGTGCCAGTAGGGGACAGGGAAGAAGGGACGAGCAGTACTTC.

The chain has TRBV4-1 and TRBJ1-1, with TRBD1 matching over 8 bases. From germline, CDR1 is MGHRA and CDR2 YSYEKL. This CDR3 is 17 amino acids long. V shed 1 base and J 1 base; nucleotides not matched to a gene: 8. The CDR3 protein is CASSQVQGGPRNTEAFF. Here the CDR3 DNA reads TGCGCCAGCAGCCAAGTACAGGGGGGGCCGAGGAACACTGAAGCTTTCTTT.

The J gene is TRBJ2-7, the V gene TRBV5-4; a possible D gene is TRBD1 (6 bases). Germline CDR1 is SGHNT and CDR2 is YYREEE (reference sequence). V lost 4 bases and J lost 0, with 20 bases in between. The CDR3 is 17 amino acids. CDR3 DNA sequence: TGTGCCAGCAGCCCCCGAACAGGGCCGGTGGGCTCCTACGAGCAGTACTTC. It yields the protein CASSPRTGPVGSYEQYF. Supplemented by reference TRBV5-4 and TRBJ2-7, the full variable domain reads ETGVTQSPTHLIKTRGQQVTLRCSSQSGHNTVSWYQQALGQGPQFIFQYYREEENGRGNFPPRFSGLQFPNYSSELNVNALELDDSALYLCASSPRTGPVGSYEQYFGPGTRLTVT.

The chain joins TRBV9 to TRBJ1-1, with D possibly TRBD1 on 6 matching bases. The CDR3 totals 15 residues. V lost 0 bases and J lost 0, with 9 bases in between. The germline gives CDR1 SGDLS, CDR2 YYNGEE. The DNA of the CDR3 is TGTGCCAGCAGCGTAGGACAGGCTATGAACACTGAAGCTTTCTTT. Its translation: CASSVGQAMNTEAFF.

With regard to this clone: An end of the junction does not agree with germline; a read error may underlie this. The chain joins TRBV2 to TRBJ1-2; 7 positions match TRBD1. This CDR3 is built from 14 residues. Germline CDR1 and CDR2: SNHLY and FYNNEI. CDR3 sequence (DNA): TGTGCCAGCACTGAAGGCAGGGGGTATAGTGGCTACACCTTC. Translated: CASTEGRGYSGYTF.

The J gene is TRBJ2-3, the V gene TRBV9; 7 bases agree with TRBD2. Germline lookup yields CDR1 SGDLS and CDR2 YYNGEE. This CDR3 spans 15 amino acids. Trimming at V came to 0 bases and at J to 4 bases, leaving 5 bases not matched to a gene. DNA for the CDR3: TGTGCCAGCAGCGTAGTGGCGGGGGTCCCAGATACGCAGTATTTT. Its translation is CASSVVAGVPDTQYF.

The V gene is TRBV11-2, the J gene TRBJ1-1; D perhaps matches TRBD1 (5 bases). There are 15 residues in the CDR3. The V end lost 5 bases, the J end lost 6 bases, and 19 bases lay between the germline ends. Looked up from germline, CDR1 is SGHAT and CDR2 is FQNNGV. The CDR3 nucleotides are TGTGCCAGCAGCCGAGATCCCAGGGTCGGAGCTGAAGCTTTCTTT. Its protein is CASSRDPRVGAEAFF.

V usage is TRBV30 and J usage is TRBJ2-1, with D tentatively TRBD1 (5 bases). The CDR3 length is 11 residues. Germline V gene lookup returns CDR1 GTSNPN and CDR2 SVGIG (reference sequence). The V end was cut by 8 bases, the J end by 3 bases, with 8 bases between. For the CDR3, the DNA is TGTGCCGTAGACAGCTACAATGAGCAGTTCTTC. Encoded protein: CAVDSYNEQFF.